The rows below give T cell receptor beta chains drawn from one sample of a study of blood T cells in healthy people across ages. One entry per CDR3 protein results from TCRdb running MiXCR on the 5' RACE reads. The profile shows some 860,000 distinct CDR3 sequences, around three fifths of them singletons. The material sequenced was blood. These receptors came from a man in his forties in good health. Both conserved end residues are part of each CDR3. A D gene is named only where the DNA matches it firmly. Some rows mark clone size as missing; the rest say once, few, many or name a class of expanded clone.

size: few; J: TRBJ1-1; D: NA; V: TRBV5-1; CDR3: CASSSGRENTEAFF; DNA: TGCGCCAGCAGCTCGGGGCGTGAGAACACTGAAGCTTTCTTT
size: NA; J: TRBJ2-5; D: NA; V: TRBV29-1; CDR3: CSVEVPQGSETQYF; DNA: TGCAGCGTTGAAGTTCCCCAGGGTTCCGAGACCCAGTACTTC
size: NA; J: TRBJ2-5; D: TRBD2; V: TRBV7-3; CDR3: CASSSTPSLGTSGIYSEQYF; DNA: TGTGCCAGCAGCTCAACCCCATCCCTCGGGACTAGCGGGATCTATAGTGAGCAGTACTTC
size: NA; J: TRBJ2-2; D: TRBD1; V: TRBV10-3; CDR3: CAISMTRGLDTGELFF; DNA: TGTGCCATCAGTATGACCAGGGGGCTTGACACCGGGGAGCTGTTTTTT
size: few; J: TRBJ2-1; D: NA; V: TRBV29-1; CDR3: CSVGAGTYNEQFF; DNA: TGCAGCGTTGGGGCGGGTACCTACAATGAGCAGTTCTTC
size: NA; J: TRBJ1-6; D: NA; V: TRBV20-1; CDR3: CSASPQANSPLHF; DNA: TGCAGTGCTAGTCCCCAGGCCAATTCACCCCTCCACTTT
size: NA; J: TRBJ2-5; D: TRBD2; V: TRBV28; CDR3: CASLESGRLNEQYF; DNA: TGTGCCAGCTTGGAGAGCGGGAGGTTAAATGAGCAGTACTTC
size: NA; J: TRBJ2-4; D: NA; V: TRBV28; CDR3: CASSPLQGRVLLAKNIQYF; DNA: TGTGCCAGCAGTCCTTTACAGGGAAGGGTACTCTTAGCCAAAAACATTCAGTACTTC
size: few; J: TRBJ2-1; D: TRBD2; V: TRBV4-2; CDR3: CASRTGLAVRDEQFF; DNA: TGTGCCAGCCGGACGGGACTAGCGGTGAGGGATGAGCAGTTCTTC
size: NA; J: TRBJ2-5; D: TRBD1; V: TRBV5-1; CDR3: CASSFLGQGVAQETQYF; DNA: TGCGCCAGCAGCTTCCTGGGACAGGGAGTGGCCCAAGAGACCCAGTACTTC
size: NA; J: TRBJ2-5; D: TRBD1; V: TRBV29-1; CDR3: CSVYRGRETQYF; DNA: TGCAGCGTATACAGGGGACGAGAGACCCAGTACTTC
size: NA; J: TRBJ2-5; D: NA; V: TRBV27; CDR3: CASSTGRQYQETRFF; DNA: TGTGCCAGCAGTACGGGGCGGCAGTACCAAGAGACCCGGTTCTTC
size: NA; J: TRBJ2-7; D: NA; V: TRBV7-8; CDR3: CASSHDWRRGEQYF; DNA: TGTGCCAGCAGCCACGACTGGAGGCGGGGCGAGCAGTACTTC
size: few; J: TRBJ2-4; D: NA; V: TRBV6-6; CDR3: CASNVGLQREQYF; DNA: TGTGCCAGCAATGTAGGACTTCAGAGGGAGCAGTACTTC
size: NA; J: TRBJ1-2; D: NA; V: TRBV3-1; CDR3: CASSQLGDYGYTF; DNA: TGTGCCAGCAGCCAGCTGGGTGACTATGGCTACACCTTC
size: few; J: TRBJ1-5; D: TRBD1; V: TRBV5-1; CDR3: CASSLAGGSNQPQHF; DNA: TGTGCCAGCAGCTTAGCAGGGGGAAGCAATCAGCCCCAGCATTTT
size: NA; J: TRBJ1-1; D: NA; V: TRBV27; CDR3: CASNKWGGMNTEAFF; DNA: TGTGCCAGCAACAAATGGGGGGGAATGAACACTGAAGCTTTCTTT
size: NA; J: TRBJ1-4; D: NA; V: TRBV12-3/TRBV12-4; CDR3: CASSLQPNEKLFF; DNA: TGTGCCAGCAGTTTACAGCCTAATGAAAAACTGTTTTTT
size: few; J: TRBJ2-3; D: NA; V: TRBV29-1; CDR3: CSTDGPKPSTDTQYF; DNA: TGCAGCACCGACGGGCCGAAGCCTAGCACAGATACGCAGTATTTT
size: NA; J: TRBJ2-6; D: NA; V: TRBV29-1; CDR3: CSVPRSEGSSGANVLTF; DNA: TGCAGCGTTCCCCGTTCAGAAGGGAGCTCTGGGGCCAACGTCCTGACTTTC
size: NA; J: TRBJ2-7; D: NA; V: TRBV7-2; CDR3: CASSFQYEQYF; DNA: TGTGCCAGCAGCTTTCAATACGAGCAGTACTTC
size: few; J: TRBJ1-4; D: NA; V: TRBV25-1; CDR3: CASSERYGGGANEKLFF; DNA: TGTGCCAGCAGTGAACGGTATGGTGGGGGGGCAAATGAAAAACTGTTTTTT
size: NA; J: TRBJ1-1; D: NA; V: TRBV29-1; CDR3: CSVTIRLNTEAFF; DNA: TGCAGCGTTACAATCAGGTTGAACACTGAAGCTTTCTTT
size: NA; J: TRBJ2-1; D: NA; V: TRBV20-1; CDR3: CSARDTPSLSSYNEQFF; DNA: TGCAGTGCTAGAGATACCCCTAGTCTGAGCTCCTACAATGAGCAGTTCTTC
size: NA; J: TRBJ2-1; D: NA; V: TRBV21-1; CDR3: CASRAEQFF; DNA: TGTGCCAGCAGGGCTGAGCAGTTCTTC
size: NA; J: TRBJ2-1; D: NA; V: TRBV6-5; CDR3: CASSYMTPGVSYNEQFF; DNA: TGTGCCAGCAGTTACATGACCCCGGGAGTATCCTACAATGAGCAGTTCTTC
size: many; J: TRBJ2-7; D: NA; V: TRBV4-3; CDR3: CASSQDGGYEQYF; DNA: TGCGCCAGCAGCCAAGATGGGGGTTACGAGCAGTACTTC
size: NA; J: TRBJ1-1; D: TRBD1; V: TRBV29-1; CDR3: CSVGRGRGTEAFF; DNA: TGCAGCGTTGGAAGGGGGCGCGGGACTGAAGCTTTCTTT
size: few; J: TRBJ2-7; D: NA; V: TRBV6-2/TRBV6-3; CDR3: CASSYSSPYEQYF; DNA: TGTGCCAGCAGTTACTCGTCCCCCTACGAGCAGTACTTC
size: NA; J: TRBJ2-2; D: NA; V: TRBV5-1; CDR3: CASSLPKSRVGELFF; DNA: TGCGCCAGCAGCTTGCCAAAATCTAGAGTCGGGGAGCTGTTTTTT
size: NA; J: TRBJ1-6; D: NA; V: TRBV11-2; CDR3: CASSSFSRVRNSPLHF; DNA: TGTGCCAGCAGCTCATTCTCCCGGGTCCGGAATTCACCCCTCCACTTT